Listed below are T cell receptor beta chains from one sample, sequenced in a study of cytotoxic CD8 clonotypes in ibrutinib-treated CLL. Sequencing was performed with immunoSEQ multiplex PCR; in TCRdb, only in-frame clones are kept and a portion is missing. The sample includes some 46,000 clones, roughly three quarters of them seen just once. Here the sequenced sample was PBMCs, taken after 12 months of ibrutinib treatment. The receptors originated from a human donor with chronic lymphocytic leukemia. Each CDR3 is given with its conserved first and last residue. D genes are given only for firm matches.

>TRBD1|TRBV5-6|TRBJ1-2
CASSLVTGGDGYTF
>.|TRBV6-5|TRBJ2-1
CASSSRGLAAYNEQFF
>.|TRBV30|TRBJ1-2
CAWSRDRPYGYTF
>TRBD2|TRBV7-9|TRBJ2-1
CASSYPGLSGRNEQFF
>.|TRBV12-5|TRBJ1-1
CASGLETSSGAFF
>.|TRBV2|TRBJ2-3
CASIVGPGTDTQYF
>TRBD2|TRBV27|TRBJ2-7
CASGGRGERRQYF
>.|TRBV19|TRBJ1-1
CASSRADAMNTEAFF
>.|TRBV5-1|TRBJ2-3
CASSFSGATTDTQYF
>.|TRBV6-5|TRBJ2-5
CASSYSGNSETQYF
>.|TRBV7-3|TRBJ2-5
CASSSRTQETQYF
>.|TRBV28|TRBJ2-7
CASSSFYEQYF
>TRBD1|TRBV15|TRBJ2-6
CATGTGFSGANVLTF
>.|TRBV5-4|TRBJ2-5
CASSLGNSREVETQYF
>TRBD2|TRBV6-4|TRBJ2-3
CASSTSGTDTQYF
>TRBD2|TRBV6-1|TRBJ2-1
CASSATSGTDNEQFF
>.|TRBV7-2|TRBJ1-3
CASSSRSKNSGNTIYF
>.|TRBV7-2|TRBJ2-7
CASSLQRATSYEQYF
>TRBD1|TRBV7-2|TRBJ1-2
CASSFATGPTNYGYTF
>.|TRBV28|TRBJ2-7
CASSLKFPYSYEQYF
>.|TRBV7-2|TRBJ2-2
CASSLSRAGELFF
>TRBD1|TRBV6-6|TRBJ1-5
CASTQGANQPQHF
>TRBD2|TRBV11-2|TRBJ2-2
CASSLVAGASGELFF
>TRBD2|TRBV30|TRBJ2-1
CAWTSGTNNEQFF
>.|TRBV27|TRBJ2-2
CASSFSGGNTGELFF
>.|TRBV5-4|TRBJ2-7
CASSSLARGSYEQYF
>.|TRBV7-2|TRBJ2-3
CASSLMMGSDTQYF
>TRBD1|TRBV5-1|TRBJ1-2
CASSLLDRGQSGYTF
>TRBD2|TRBV5-1|TRBJ2-1
CASSLAGTSGRSNEQFF
>TRBD1|TRBV5-1|TRBJ1-5
CASSRTGDSNQPQHF
>TRBD2|TRBV11-1|TRBJ2-1
CASSSLAGGDNEQFF
>TRBD2|TRBV27|TRBJ2-2
CASSFLQAGGGELFF
>TRBD1|TRBV6-1|TRBJ1-4
CASFFDRGREKLFF
>TRBD1|TRBV6-1|TRBJ2-1
CASSSRDRGNNEQFF
>TRBD1|TRBV9|TRBJ2-1
CASSVLDRGPNEQFF
>.|TRBV7-9|TRBJ2-5
CASSPRITPSEQWYF